This TCR beta chain appears in the sequencing data of a study of cytomegalovirus exposure and HLA in healthy donors. Whole-study results and caveats: Highly shared variants forming one cluster were likely a sequencing artifact.

The CDR3 runs to 14 residues. CDR1 and CDR2 from the germline V gene are ENHRY and SYGVKD. Vbeta (60) and Jbeta (13) primers were used in the PCR. The repertoire was sequenced with immunoSEQ multiplex PCR; TCRdb's copy has only in-frame clones and lacks some. The table shows some 110,000 clones, with around three quarters occurring only once. A word on this clone: Its antigen is unidentified. The germline gene is not matched at one end of the junction; a read error may be the cause.

Source material: PBMCs. The gene calls are TRBV10-3 and TRBJ2-5, with D perhaps matching TRBD2 (6 bases). The receptor comes from a man aged 30 to 45 in good health and CMV-seropositive. As DNA, the CDR3 is TGTGCCACGAGGGGTAGCGGTGACCAAGGGACCCAGTACTTC. Protein product: CATRGSGDQGTQYF.